Listed here are 3 T cell receptor beta chains from one sample, sequenced in a study. TCRdb re-called the RT-PCR reads through MiXCR, storing one row per CDR3 protein. The sample yields about 700,000 distinct CDR3 sequences, 14% seen once. Sample: memory CD4+ T cells from blood. These receptors were taken from a female donor in good health, serving as a healthy control.

This clonotype has a handful of counts. The CDR3 loop is CASSLGGGPGNTIYF. CDR3 sequence (DNA): TGTGCCAGCAGCTTAGGTGGGGGGCCCGGAAACACCATATATTTT. The chain employs TRBV11-2 and TRBJ1-3, with D perhaps TRBD1 (6 bases). Trimming took 1 base from V and 4 from J, leaving 11 bases between them. Germline-derived CDR1 and CDR2 are SGHAT and FQNNGV. The length of the CDR3 is 15 residues. The variable domain in full, completed from reference TRBV11-2 and TRBJ1-3, reads EAGVAQSPRYKIIEKRQSVAFWCNPISGHATLYWYQQILGQGPKLLIQFQNNGVVDDSQLPKDRFSAERLKGVDSTLKIQPAKLEDSAVYLCASSLGGGPGNTIYFGEGSWLTVV.

The genes are TRBV18 and TRBJ1-6; D is uncertain. Germline CDR1 KGHSH, CDR2 LQKENI. V shed 2 bases and J shed 4 bases, with 6 bases lying between them. This CDR3 contains 14 residues. The CDR3 loop is CASSPTDYNSPLHF. The CDR3 DNA is TGTGCCAGCTCACCAACAGATTATAATTCACCCCTCCACTTT. The entire variable domain, with the rest obtained from reference TRBV18 and TRBJ1-6, is as follows: NAGVMQNPRHLVRRRGQEARLRCSPMKGHSHVYWYRQLPEEGLKFMVYLQKENIIDESGMPKERFSAEFPKEGPSILRIQQVVRGDSAAYFCASSPTDYNSPLHFGNGTRLTVT.

This clonotype was counted many times. The chain carries TRBV5-1 and TRBJ2-5; D call uncertain. CDR3 length: 11 residues. Per the germline V gene, CDR1 is SGHRS and CDR2 is YFSETQ. The V end was cut by 6 bases, the J end by 5 bases, with 8 bases between. The CDR3 sequence is CASMESETQYF. CDR3 in DNA: TGCGCCAGCATGGAGTCGGAGACCCAGTACTTC.